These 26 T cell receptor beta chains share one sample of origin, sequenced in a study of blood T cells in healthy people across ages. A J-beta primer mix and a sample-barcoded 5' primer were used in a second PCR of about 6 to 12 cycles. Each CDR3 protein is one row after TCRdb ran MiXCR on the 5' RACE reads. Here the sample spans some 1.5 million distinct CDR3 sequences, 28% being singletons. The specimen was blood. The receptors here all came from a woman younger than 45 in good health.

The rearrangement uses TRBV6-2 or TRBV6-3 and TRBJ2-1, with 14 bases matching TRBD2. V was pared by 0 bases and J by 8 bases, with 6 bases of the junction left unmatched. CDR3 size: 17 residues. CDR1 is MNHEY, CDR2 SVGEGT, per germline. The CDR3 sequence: CASSYSGLAGELYEQFF. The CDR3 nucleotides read TGTGCCAGCAGTTACTCGGGACTAGCGGGAGAATTATATGAGCAGTTCTTC.

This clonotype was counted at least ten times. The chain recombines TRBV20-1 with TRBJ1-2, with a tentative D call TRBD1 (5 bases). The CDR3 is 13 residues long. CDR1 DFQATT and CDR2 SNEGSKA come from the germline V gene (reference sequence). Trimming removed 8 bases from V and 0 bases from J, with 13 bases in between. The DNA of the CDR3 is TGCAGTACCCAAGAGGGGTCTAACTATGGCTACACCTTC. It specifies CSTQEGSNYGYTF.

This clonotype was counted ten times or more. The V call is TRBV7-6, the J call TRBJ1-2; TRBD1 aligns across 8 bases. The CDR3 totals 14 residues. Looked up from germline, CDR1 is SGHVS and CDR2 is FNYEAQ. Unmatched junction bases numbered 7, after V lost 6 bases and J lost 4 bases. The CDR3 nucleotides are TGTGCCAGCAGTCCTGACAGGGGTGCCTATGGCTACACCTTC. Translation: CASSPDRGAYGYTF.

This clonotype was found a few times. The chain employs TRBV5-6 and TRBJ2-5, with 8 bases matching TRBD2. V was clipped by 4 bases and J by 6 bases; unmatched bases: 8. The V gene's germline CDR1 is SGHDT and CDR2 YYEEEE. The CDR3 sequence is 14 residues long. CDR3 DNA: TGTGCCAGCAGCCTCTCGTCGGGAGGGCAGACCCAGTACTTC. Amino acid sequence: CASSLSSGGQTQYF.

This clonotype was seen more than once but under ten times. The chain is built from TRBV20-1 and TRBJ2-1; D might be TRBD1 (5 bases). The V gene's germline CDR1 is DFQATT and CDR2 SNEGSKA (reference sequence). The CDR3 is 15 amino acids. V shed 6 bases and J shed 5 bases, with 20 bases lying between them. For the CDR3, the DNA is TGCAGTGCCGCCCTTAGGGGTTTGAGAGACAATGAGCAGTTCTTC. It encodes CSAALRGLRDNEQFF.

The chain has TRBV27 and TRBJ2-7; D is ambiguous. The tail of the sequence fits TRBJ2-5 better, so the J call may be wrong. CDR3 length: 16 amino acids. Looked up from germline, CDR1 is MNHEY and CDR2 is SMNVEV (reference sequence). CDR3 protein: CASSLLAVSSKMTQYF. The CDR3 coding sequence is TGTGCCAGCAGTTTATTAGCAGTTAGCTCCAAGATGACCCAGTACTTC.

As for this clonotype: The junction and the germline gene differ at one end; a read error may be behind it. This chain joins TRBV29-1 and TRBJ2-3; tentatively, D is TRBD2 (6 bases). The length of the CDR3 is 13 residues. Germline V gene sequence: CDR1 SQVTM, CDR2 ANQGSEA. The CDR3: CSGAGGSRDTQYF. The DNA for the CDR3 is TGCAGCGGGGCCGGGGGAAGCAGAGATACGCAGTATTTT.

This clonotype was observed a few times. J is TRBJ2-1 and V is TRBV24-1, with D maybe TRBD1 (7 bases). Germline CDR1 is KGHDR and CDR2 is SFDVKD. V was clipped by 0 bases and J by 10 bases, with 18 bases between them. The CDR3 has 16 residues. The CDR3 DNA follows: TGTGCCACCAGTGATTTGCAAGGGTCAGGGGGGCCCGAGCAGTTCTTC. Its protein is CATSDLQGSGGPEQFF.

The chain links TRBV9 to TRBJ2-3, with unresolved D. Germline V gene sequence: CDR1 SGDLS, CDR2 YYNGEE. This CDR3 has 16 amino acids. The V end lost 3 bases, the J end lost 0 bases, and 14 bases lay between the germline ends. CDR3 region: CASSGPGTSSTDTQYF. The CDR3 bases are TGTGCCAGCAGCGGACCCGGTACATCTAGCACAGATACGCAGTATTTT.

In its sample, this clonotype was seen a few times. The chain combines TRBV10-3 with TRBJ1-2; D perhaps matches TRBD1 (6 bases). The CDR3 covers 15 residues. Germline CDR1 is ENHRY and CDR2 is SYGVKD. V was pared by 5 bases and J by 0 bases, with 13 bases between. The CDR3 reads CAISRTVIANYGYTF. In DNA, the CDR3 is TGTGCCATCAGTCGGACAGTGATAGCTAACTATGGCTACACCTTC.

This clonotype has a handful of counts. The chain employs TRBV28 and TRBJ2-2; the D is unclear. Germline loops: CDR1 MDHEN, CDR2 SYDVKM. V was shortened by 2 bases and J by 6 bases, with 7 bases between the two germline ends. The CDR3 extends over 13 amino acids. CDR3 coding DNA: TGTGCCAGCAGTTTAGTGTCCCCCGGGGAGCTGTTTTTT. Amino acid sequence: CASSLVSPGELFF.

CDR3 coding DNA: TGTGCCATAAAGGGGCAGGGTCAGCCCCAGCATTTT. It is translated as CAIKGQGQPQHF. The chain is built from TRBV10-3 and TRBJ1-5; possibly TRBD1 for D (5 bases). Trimming removed 9 bases at V and 6 bases at J, with 12 bases between. The length of the CDR3 is 12 residues. The V gene's germline CDR1 is ENHRY and CDR2 SYGVKD.

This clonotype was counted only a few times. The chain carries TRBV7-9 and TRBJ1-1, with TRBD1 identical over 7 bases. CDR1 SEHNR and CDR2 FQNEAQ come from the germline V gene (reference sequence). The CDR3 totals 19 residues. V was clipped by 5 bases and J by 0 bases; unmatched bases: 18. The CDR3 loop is CASSLNRIMGQYMNTEAFF. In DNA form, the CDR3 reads TGTGCCAGCAGCCTTAACCGAATAATGGGACAGTACATGAACACTGAAGCTTTCTTT.

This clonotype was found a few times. This chain's CDR3 is CASSRVRDSTYNEQFF. In DNA form, the CDR3 reads TGTGCCAGCAGCCGGGTTAGGGACAGTACATACAATGAGCAGTTCTTC. This sequence joins TRBV13 and TRBJ2-1; 7 nucleotides match TRBD1. The CDR3 is made up of 16 amino acids. With 5 bases clipped from V and 4 bases from J, the junction kept 11 bases outside the gene matches. Germline loops: CDR1 PRHDT, CDR2 FYEKMQ (reference sequence).

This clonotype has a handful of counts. The CDR3 nucleotides read TGTGCCAGCAGCCTCCTTATGCGGGGGGGCGGAGACACAGATACGCAGTATTTT. Its translation is CASSLLMRGGGDTDTQYF. V is TRBV12-3 or TRBV12-4 and J is TRBJ2-3; 9 nucleotides match TRBD2. V lost 6 bases to trimming and J lost 2 bases; unmatched junction nucleotides: 15. CDR3 size: 18 residues.

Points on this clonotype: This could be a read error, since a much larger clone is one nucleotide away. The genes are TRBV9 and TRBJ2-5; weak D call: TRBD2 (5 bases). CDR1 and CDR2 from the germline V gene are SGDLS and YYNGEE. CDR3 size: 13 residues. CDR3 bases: TGTGCCAGCAACGTAAGCGGCCAAGAGACCCAGTACTTC. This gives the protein CASNVSGQETQYF.

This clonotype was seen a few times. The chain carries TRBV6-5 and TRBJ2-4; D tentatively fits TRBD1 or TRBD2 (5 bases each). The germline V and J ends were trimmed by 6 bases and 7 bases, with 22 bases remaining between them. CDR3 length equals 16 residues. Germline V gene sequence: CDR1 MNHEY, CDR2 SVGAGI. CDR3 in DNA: TGTGCCAGCAGCCCGGCCGCCGGGACCATCGAGAACATTCAGTACTTC. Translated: CASSPAAGTIENIQYF.

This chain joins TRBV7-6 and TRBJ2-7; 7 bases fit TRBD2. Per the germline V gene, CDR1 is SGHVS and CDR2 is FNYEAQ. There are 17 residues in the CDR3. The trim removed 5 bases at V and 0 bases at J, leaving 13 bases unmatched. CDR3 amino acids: CASSLENRGGTSYEQYF. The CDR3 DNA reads TGTGCCAGCAGCCTCGAGAACCGCGGGGGAACCTCCTACGAGCAGTACTTC.

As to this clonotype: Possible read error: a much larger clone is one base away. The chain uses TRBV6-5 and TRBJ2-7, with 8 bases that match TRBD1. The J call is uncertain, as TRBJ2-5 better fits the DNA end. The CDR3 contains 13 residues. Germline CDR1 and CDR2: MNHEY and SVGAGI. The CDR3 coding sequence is TGTGCCAGCAGGCGGACAGGGTGGGAGACCCAGTACTTC. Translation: CASRRTGWETQYF.

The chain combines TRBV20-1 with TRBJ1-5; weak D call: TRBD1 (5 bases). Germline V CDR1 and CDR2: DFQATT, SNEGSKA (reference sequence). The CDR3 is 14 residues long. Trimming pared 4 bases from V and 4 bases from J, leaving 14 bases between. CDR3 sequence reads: CSATDAGRNQPQHF. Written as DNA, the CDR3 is TGCAGTGCTACAGACGCAGGGAGGAATCAGCCCCAGCATTTT.

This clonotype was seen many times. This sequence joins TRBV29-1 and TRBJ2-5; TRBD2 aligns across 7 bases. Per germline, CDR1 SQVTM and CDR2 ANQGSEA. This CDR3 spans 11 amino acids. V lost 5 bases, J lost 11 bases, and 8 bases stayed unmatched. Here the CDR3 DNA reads TGCAGCGTTTTAGGGCAGGGAGGGCAGTACTTC. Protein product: CSVLGQGGQYF.

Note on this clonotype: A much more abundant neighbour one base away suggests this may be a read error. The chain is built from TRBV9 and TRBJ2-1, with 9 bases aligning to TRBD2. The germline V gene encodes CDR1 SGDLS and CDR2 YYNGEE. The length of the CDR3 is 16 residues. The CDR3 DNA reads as TGTGCCAGCAGCGAGCCGGGACTAGCCATGTACAGTGAGCAGTTCTTC. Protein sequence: CASSEPGLAMYSEQFF.

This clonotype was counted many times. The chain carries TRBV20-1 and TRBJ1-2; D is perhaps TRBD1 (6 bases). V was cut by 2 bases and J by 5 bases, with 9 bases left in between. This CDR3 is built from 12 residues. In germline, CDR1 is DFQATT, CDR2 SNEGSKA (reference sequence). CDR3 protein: CSARQGLYGYTF. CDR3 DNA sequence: TGCAGTGCTAGACAGGGGTTGTATGGCTACACCTTC.

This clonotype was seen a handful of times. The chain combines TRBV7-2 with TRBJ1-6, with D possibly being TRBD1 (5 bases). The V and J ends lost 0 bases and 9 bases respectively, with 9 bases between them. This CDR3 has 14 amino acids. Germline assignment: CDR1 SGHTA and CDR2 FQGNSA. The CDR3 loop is CASSLALGGSPLHF. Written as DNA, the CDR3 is TGTGCCAGCAGCTTAGCGTTGGGGGGTTCACCCCTCCACTTT.

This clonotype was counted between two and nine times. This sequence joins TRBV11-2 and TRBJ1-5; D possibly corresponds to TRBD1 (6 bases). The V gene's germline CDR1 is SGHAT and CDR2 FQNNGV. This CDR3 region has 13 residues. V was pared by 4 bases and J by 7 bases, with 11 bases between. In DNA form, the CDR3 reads TGTGCCAGCAGCTGGGGGCCGGGGCAGCCCCAGCATTTT. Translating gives CASSWGPGQPQHF.

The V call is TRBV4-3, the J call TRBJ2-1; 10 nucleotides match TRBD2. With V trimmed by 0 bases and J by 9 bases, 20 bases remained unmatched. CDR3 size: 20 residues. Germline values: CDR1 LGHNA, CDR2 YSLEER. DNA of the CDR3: TGCGCCAGCAGCCAAGAGGCGAAGACTAGCGGGTGGGACGCTCGGAGTGAGCAGTTCTTC. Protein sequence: CASSQEAKTSGWDARSEQFF.